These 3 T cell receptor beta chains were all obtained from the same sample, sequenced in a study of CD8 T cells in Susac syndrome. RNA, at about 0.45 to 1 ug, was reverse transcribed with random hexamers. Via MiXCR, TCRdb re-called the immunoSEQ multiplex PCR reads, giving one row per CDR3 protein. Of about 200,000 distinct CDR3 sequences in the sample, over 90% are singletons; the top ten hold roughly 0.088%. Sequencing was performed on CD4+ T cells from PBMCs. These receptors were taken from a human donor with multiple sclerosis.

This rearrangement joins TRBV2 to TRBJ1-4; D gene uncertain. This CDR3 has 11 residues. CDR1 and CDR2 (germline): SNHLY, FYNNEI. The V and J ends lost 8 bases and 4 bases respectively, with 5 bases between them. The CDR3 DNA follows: TGTGCCAGCTTAGATAATGAAAAACTGTTTTTT. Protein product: CASLDNEKLFF.

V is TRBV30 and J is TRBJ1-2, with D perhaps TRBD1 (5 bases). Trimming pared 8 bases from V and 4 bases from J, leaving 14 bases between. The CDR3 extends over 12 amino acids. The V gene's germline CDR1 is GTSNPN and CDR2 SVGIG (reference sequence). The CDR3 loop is CAGDGYLYGYTF. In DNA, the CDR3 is TGTGCCGGGGACGGATATCTCTATGGCTACACCTTC.

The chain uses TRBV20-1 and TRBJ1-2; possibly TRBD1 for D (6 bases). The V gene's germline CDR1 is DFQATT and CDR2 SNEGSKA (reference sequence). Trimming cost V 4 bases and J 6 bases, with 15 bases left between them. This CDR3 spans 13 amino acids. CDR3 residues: CSAKGERVDGYTF. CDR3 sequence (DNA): TGCAGTGCTAAGGGGGAGCGTGTTGATGGCTACACCTTC.